This T cell receptor beta chain was found in a study of shared clonotypes between healthy human individuals. Overall study findings and caveats: Estimated richness values were generally larger in naive subsets than in memory subsets. Some clonotypes were shared by all four sorted-subset donors, while others were not shared. The non-shared ones had lower generation probabilities than the shared ones.

To note about this clone: Its antigen is as yet unknown.

V was cut by 2 bases and J by 3 bases, with 11 bases left in between. CDR1 is MNHNS and CDR2 is SASEGT in the germline V gene. This CDR3 is built from 14 residues. The data were produced by immunoSEQ multiplex PCR, yet TCRdb's version contains in-frame clones alone and is incomplete. The table lists under 350,000 clones, roughly 87% of them singletons. Healthy adults negative for HIV, lacking recent acute infections or vaccinations, served as donors. The authors combined CD45RO+ cells with CCR7-negative CD45RA+ TemRA cells as CD8 memory. Material for sequencing was memory CD8+ T cells sorted from blood. Described subset: CD45RO+ cells pooled with CCR7-negative TemRA cells. The chain combines TRBV6-1 with TRBJ2-7; no definite D call. This TCR came from a young man in good health. In nucleotides, the CDR3 is TGTGCCAGCAGTGAAAGTTCCCCCTACTACGAGCAGTACTTC. Translation: CASSESSPYYEQYF.